Presented here are 25 T cell receptor beta chains from one specimen sequenced in a study of cytomegalovirus exposure and HLA in healthy donors. Vbeta (60) and Jbeta (13) primers were used in the PCR. Using immunoSEQ multiplex PCR, the repertoire was profiled, and TCRdb retains in-frame clones only, with some absent. The profile shows about 160,000 clones, around 78% of them singletons. The sample was PBMCs. The source is a woman in her late teens or twenties in good health and CMV-seronegative.

The chain couples TRBV28 to TRBJ1-3; 7 bases are shared with TRBD1. This CDR3 is built from 16 residues. Germline V gene sequence: CDR1 MDHEN, CDR2 SYDVKM. Unmatched junction bases numbered 13, after V lost 8 bases and J lost 3 bases. CDR3 sequence (DNA): TGTGCCAGCCGAAAGGGGGCTCAAGTTGGTGGAAACACCATATATTTT. This translates into CASRKGAQVGGNTIYF.

This chain links TRBV5-5 with TRBJ2-7; the match to TRBD1 covers 10 bases. The V and J ends lost 1 base and 1 base, in that order; junction bases with no gene match: 2. The CDR3 has 15 residues. Per the germline V gene, CDR1 is SGHKS and CDR2 is YYEKEE (reference sequence). The CDR3 sequence: CASSLRTGGSYEQYF. The CDR3 DNA follows: TGTGCCAGCAGCTTGAGGACAGGGGGGTCCTACGAGCAGTACTTC.

CDR3 in amino acids: CASRRGGEAGNTIYF. CDR3 bases: TGTGCCAGCAGAAGAGGGGGCGAAGCTGGAAACACCATATATTTT. V usage is TRBV6-5 and J usage is TRBJ1-3; TRBD1 matches 7 bases. The germline CDR1 and CDR2 sequences are MNHEY and SVGAGI. The CDR3 length is 15 residues. V was clipped by 6 bases and J by 2 bases; unmatched bases: 7.

V gene TRBV4-1 combines with J gene TRBJ2-4; weak D call: TRBD2 (6 bases). CDR1 MGHRA and CDR2 YSYEKL come from the germline V gene. V lost 1 base and J 1 base, leaving 17 bases between the germline ends. This CDR3 region has 18 residues. The DNA for the CDR3 is TGCGCCAGCAGCCAAGGAAGGGCAACGGGAGTTGCCAAAAACATTCAGTACTTC. The encoded protein is CASSQGRATGVAKNIQYF.

About this clone itself: Other nucleotide sequences from this sample produce the same CDR3. The chain uses TRBV7-2 and TRBJ2-3; TRBD1 might be the D (6 bases). CDR3 length: 15 amino acids. Between the trimmed V and J ends, which lost 5 bases and 1 base, there was a span of 13 bases. CDR1 is SGHTA and CDR2 is FQGNSA in the germline V gene. CDR3 loop: CASSPTGSGTDTQYF. CDR3 bases: TGTGCCAGCAGCCCTACAGGGTCGGGCACAGATACGCAGTATTTT. Full variable domain (outside the CDR3, taken from reference TRBV7-2 and TRBJ2-3): GAGVSQSPSNKVTEKGKDVELRCDPISGHTALYWYRQSLGQGLEFLIYFQGNSAPDKSGLPSDRFSAERTGGSVSTLTIQRTQQEDSAVYLCASSPTGSGTDTQYFGPGTRLTVL.

The chain employs TRBV28 and TRBJ2-3; TRBD2 might be the D (5 bases). V lost 6 bases to trimming and J lost 0 bases, with 13 bases between them. CDR1 and CDR2 (germline): MDHEN, SYDVKM. The CDR3 extends over 15 amino acids. The CDR3 DNA reads TGTGCCAGCAGCTTGGGGAGCGTTAGCACAGATACGCAGTATTTT. This sequence encodes CASSLGSVSTDTQYF.

The chain recombines TRBV7-9 with TRBJ1-2, with a possible D match to TRBD1 (5 bases). Trimming removed 2 bases at V and 0 bases at J, with 19 bases between. The CDR3 totals 18 residues. Germline V CDR1 and CDR2: SEHNR, FQNEAQ (reference sequence). The CDR3 spells CASSLSRAGKITNYGYTF. Here the CDR3 DNA reads TGTGCCAGCAGCTTATCTCGGGCAGGGAAGATAACTAACTATGGCTACACCTTC. The full variable domain, rest sourced from reference TRBV7-9 and TRBJ1-2, is DTGVSQNPRHKITKRGQNVTFRCDPISEHNRLYWYRQTLGQGPEFLTYFQNEAQLEKSRLLSDRFSAERPKGSFSTLEIQRTEQGDSAMYLCASSLSRAGKITNYGYTFGSGTRLTVV.

The chain combines TRBV5-1 with TRBJ1-6; D possibly corresponds to TRBD1 (6 bases). This CDR3 region has 15 residues. Germline V gives CDR1 SGHRS, CDR2 YFSETQ. Trimming removed 4 bases at V and 6 bases at J, with 14 bases between. CDR3 loop: CASSLQGSSNSPLHF. For the CDR3, the DNA is TGCGCCAGCAGCCTTCAGGGGTCGAGTAATTCACCCCTCCACTTT.

Note on this clone: The sample carries other DNA sequences with the same CDR3. The chain couples TRBV2 to TRBJ1-1; D gene ambiguous. Trimming took 7 bases from V and 1 from J, leaving 13 bases between them. CDR1 is SNHLY, CDR2 FYNNEI, per germline. This CDR3 has 14 residues. In DNA form, the CDR3 reads TGTGCCAGCACTCAGACTGGAAGGAACACTGAAGCTTTCTTT. Its protein is CASTQTGRNTEAFF.

The rearrangement links TRBV7-3 to TRBJ1-2, with 8 bases lining up with TRBD1. Germline V lookup: CDR1 SGHTA, CDR2 FQGTGA. After removal of 3 bases from V and 6 bases from J, the junction contained 3 bases not matched to a gene. This CDR3 comprises 13 residues. As DNA, the CDR3 is TGTGCCAGCAGCTTGGGACAGGACGATGGCTACACCTTC. Its translation is CASSLGQDDGYTF.

The chain has TRBV19 and TRBJ1-5; D remains unclear. V was clipped by 5 bases and J by 7 bases, with 12 bases between them. The CDR3 has 13 residues. CDR1 and CDR2 from the germline V gene are LNHDA and SQIVND (reference sequence). DNA of the CDR3: TGTGCCAGTAGTGTCTCCCGCGCGCAGCCCCAGCATTTT. This translates into CASSVSRAQPQHF. The full variable domain, with the rest looked up from reference TRBV19 and TRBJ1-5, is DGGITQSPKYLFRKEGQNVTLSCEQNLNHDAMYWYRQDPGQGLRLIYYSQIVNDFQKGDIAEGYSVSREKKESFPLTVTSAQKNPTAFYLCASSVSRAQPQHFGDGTRLSIL.

The rearrangement uses TRBV6-4 and TRBJ2-1; TRBD1 matches at 11 bases. The CDR3 contains 14 residues. Unmatched junction bases numbered 4, after V lost 4 bases and J lost 8 bases. Germline V gene data show CDR1 as MRHNA and CDR2 as SNTAGT. DNA for the CDR3: TGTGCCAGCAGTGCCGGGACAGGGGGGGATGAGCAGTTCTTC. This codes for CASSAGTGGDEQFF.

This clone came up a few times. The chain joins TRBV4-1 to TRBJ2-1; D possibly corresponds to TRBD2 (7 bases). The germline V gene encodes CDR1 MGHRA and CDR2 YSYEKL. Trimming shortened V by 1 base and J by 9 bases, and 19 bases separated the two germline ends. The CDR3 spans 16 residues. CDR3 in amino acids: CASSQGIRGGRVEQFF. Written as DNA, the CDR3 is TGCGCCAGCAGCCAAGGGATAAGGGGGGGCCGAGTTGAGCAGTTCTTC.

The V and J genes are TRBV6-5 and TRBJ2-7, with TRBD1 identical over 8 bases. The CDR3 totals 14 residues. The V gene end was trimmed by 6 bases and the J gene end by 3 bases; junction bases not matched to a gene: 7. Germline V lookup: CDR1 MNHEY, CDR2 SVGAGI. As DNA, the CDR3 is TGTGCCAGCAGGAAGACAGGGGCGATCTACGAGCAGTACTTC. Protein product: CASRKTGAIYEQYF.

The gene calls are TRBV18 and TRBJ1-4; 8 bases line up with TRBD1. There are 18 residues in the CDR3. Germline CDR1 is KGHSH and CDR2 is LQKENI. With V trimmed by 1 base and J by 0 bases, 7 bases remained unmatched. CDR3 region: CASSPRGTGFATNEKLFF. CDR3 DNA: TGTGCCAGCTCACCACGGGGGACAGGTTTTGCAACTAATGAAAAACTGTTTTTT.

In this sample, this clone turned up a few times. The genes are TRBV4-1 and TRBJ2-2; 11 bases fit TRBD2. Germline values: CDR1 MGHRA, CDR2 YSYEKL. The V segment lost 3 bases and the J segment 3 bases; nucleotides outside the gene matches: 6. The CDR3 is made up of 17 amino acids. CDR3 DNA sequence: TGCGCCAGCAGCCATGCTCCGGGACTAGCGGACACCGGGGAGCTGTTTTTT. Translating it yields CASSHAPGLADTGELFF.

The V and J genes are TRBV5-4 and TRBJ1-1, with unresolved D. The CDR3 is 15 residues long. Germline V lookup: CDR1 SGHNT, CDR2 YYREEE (reference sequence). Between the trimmed V and J ends, which lost 4 bases and 1 base, there was a span of 14 bases. CDR3 sequence: CASSAVSGRNTEAFF. CDR3 nucleotide sequence: TGTGCCAGCAGCGCCGTTTCAGGCAGGAACACTGAAGCTTTCTTT.

The chain is built from TRBV18 and TRBJ2-7; D possibly corresponds to TRBD1 (5 bases). Trimming cost V 5 bases and J 2 bases, with 13 bases left between them. There are 14 residues in the CDR3. The germline gives CDR1 KGHSH, CDR2 LQKENI. CDR3 nucleotide sequence: TGTGCCAGCTCATCACGTCAGGGTACCTACGAGCAGTACGTC. Residues: CASSSRQGTYEQYV.

V is TRBV11-1 and J is TRBJ2-5; TRBD1 matches 12 bases. This CDR3 has 16 amino acids. The V gene's germline CDR1 is SGHAT and CDR2 FQDESV (reference sequence). V shed 4 bases and J 7 bases; nucleotides not matched to a gene: 10. The CDR3 loop is CASSSTGTGGFGTQYF. CDR3 nucleotides: TGTGCCAGCAGCTCTACCGGGACAGGGGGCTTCGGGACCCAGTACTTC.

The rearrangement uses TRBV4-3 and TRBJ2-6, with TRBD1 matching 10 bases. V shed 6 bases, J shed 2 bases, and the junction held 10 bases outside the gene matches. The CDR3 is 18 amino acids. Germline V lookup: CDR1 LGHNA, CDR2 YSLEER. This CDR3 reads CASSPGTGVSPGANVLTF. In DNA form, the CDR3 reads TGCGCCAGCAGTCCCGGGACAGGGGTTTCTCCTGGGGCCAACGTCCTGACTTTC.

This sequence joins TRBV5-4 and TRBJ1-3; possible D gene TRBD1, 5 bases. This CDR3 is 16 amino acids long. V was clipped by 4 bases and J by 0 bases, with 14 bases between them. CDR1 and CDR2 from the germline V gene are SGHNT and YYREEE (reference sequence). This CDR3 reads CASSKSGESSGNTIYF. For the CDR3, the DNA is TGTGCCAGCAGCAAGTCGGGGGAAAGCTCTGGAAACACCATATATTTT.

The chain couples TRBV14 to TRBJ2-1; D is perhaps TRBD1 (6 bases). The V and J ends lost 1 base and 6 bases respectively, with 10 bases between them. Germline V lookup: CDR1 SGHDN, CDR2 FVKESK. This CDR3 comprises 14 residues. This CDR3 is CASSQGGGFNEQFF. The CDR3 DNA follows: TGTGCCAGCAGCCAAGGTGGGGGCTTCAATGAGCAGTTCTTC.

This clone came up a few times. The chain has TRBV25-1 and TRBJ2-1; D gene unclear. This CDR3 region has 17 residues. From germline, CDR1 is MGHDK and CDR2 SYGVNS. V was shortened by 0 bases and J by 0 bases, with 12 bases between the two germline ends. The CDR3 sequence is CASSEYWSSSSYNEQFF. The CDR3, as DNA: TGTGCCAGCAGTGAATATTGGAGTTCGAGCTCCTACAATGAGCAGTTCTTC.

V usage is TRBV7-8 and J usage is TRBJ2-1; D ambiguous. CDR3 length: 16 residues. Trimming removed 8 bases from V and 0 bases from J, with 17 bases in between. Germline V CDR1 and CDR2: SGHVS, FQNEAQ. This CDR3 reads CASGNFGDSSYNEQFF. The CDR3 DNA sequence: TGTGCCAGCGGTAATTTTGGTGATAGCTCCTACAATGAGCAGTTCTTC.

This chain connects TRBV18 to TRBJ1-2; the D gene is possibly TRBD1 (5 bases). Germline CDR1 reads KGHSH; CDR2 reads LQKENI. The ends were cut back, 3 bases at V and 4 bases at J, with 21 bases in the middle. This CDR3 spans 17 amino acids. CDR3 protein: CASSPPDRAWGVYGYTF. CDR3 nucleotides: TGTGCCAGCTCACCCCCGGATCGAGCATGGGGCGTCTATGGCTACACCTTC.